The rows below give T cell receptor beta chains drawn from one sample of a study of blood T cell repertoires in COVID-19. Some clones are missing from TCRdb's copy, which holds only in-frame ones; the method was immunoSEQ multiplex PCR. The sample consists of around 250,000 clones, approximately 87% of them appearing once. The sample consisted of peripheral blood. These receptors were taken from a man between 60 and 70 years old who had recovered from COVID-19. The CDR3 runs from the conserved cysteine through the conserved F or W. D genes are given only for firm matches. Size is omitted from some rows. Given values are once, few, many or a class for expanded clones.

length,D,size,J,V,DNA,CDR3
18,TRBD1,.,TRBJ2-1,TRBV4-1,TGCGCCAGCAGCCAAGTCCCGGGACAGGGTAGATCCTACAATGAGCAGTTCTTC,CASSQVPGQGRSYNEQFF
15,.,once,TRBJ1-4,TRBV29-1,TGCAGCGTTCTCAGAAGGACAGCAACTAATGAAAAACTGTTTTTT,CSVLRRTATNEKLFF
13,TRBD1,.,TRBJ2-7,TRBV10-3,TGTGCCATCAGGCCGGGACAGACCTACGAGCAGTACTTC,CAIRPGQTYEQYF
15,TRBD1,.,TRBJ1-4,TRBV5-4,TGTGCCAGCAGCAATCGGACAGGGCATAATGAAAAACTGTTTTTT,CASSNRTGHNEKLFF
14,.,.,TRBJ1-2,TRBV5-1,TGCGCCAGCAGCTTTGGGGGGGCTAACTATGGCTACACCTTC,CASSFGGANYGYTF
13,.,.,TRBJ2-5,TRBV15,TGTGCCACCACTCCGGGACAACAAGAGACCCAGTACTTC,CATTPGQQETQYF
13,TRBD2,.,TRBJ2-7,TRBV19,TGTGCCAGTGGGAGGGAGAGCTCCTACGAGCAGTACTTC,CASGRESSYEQYF
14,TRBD2,.,TRBJ2-1,TRBV30,TGTGCCTGGATTGGGACTAGCGGGTCGAATGAGCAGTTCTTC,CAWIGTSGSNEQFF
14,TRBD2,.,TRBJ2-5,TRBV19,TGTGCCAGTAGTAGAGCGGGGACCCAAGAGACCCAGTACTTC,CASSRAGTQETQYF
14,.,.,TRBJ1-1,TRBV27,TGTGCCAGCAGTTTATCTACAGGTGGCACTGAAGCTTTCTTT,CASSLSTGGTEAFF
15,.,.,TRBJ1-6,TRBV10-3,TGTGCCATCAGTGAGGGGGGGGCAGCCAATTCACCCCTCCACTTT,CAISEGGAANSPLHF
17,TRBD2,.,TRBJ2-2,TRBV6-1,TGTGCCAGCAGTGTCGGTTCGCTAGCGGGAGTGTACGGGGAGCTGTTTTTT,CASSVGSLAGVYGELFF
11,.,.,TRBJ2-5,TRBV6-1,TGTGCCAGCAGCCATCAGGAGACCCAGTACTTC,CASSHQETQYF
16,.,.,TRBJ1-5,TRBV2,TGTGCCAGCACCAAACGCTGGACAGACACCCCGCAGCCCCAGCATTTT,CASTKRWTDTPQPQHF
15,.,.,TRBJ1-3,TRBV3-1/TRBV3-2,TGTGCCAGCAGCCAAGTCCGGGTTGGAGGAAACACCATATATTTT,CASSQVRVGGNTIYF
16,.,.,TRBJ2-1,TRBV5-1,TGCGCCAGCAGCTTGGCCGGCGGGACTGCCTACAATGAGCAGTTCTTC,CASSLAGGTAYNEQFF
15,TRBD2,.,TRBJ2-5,TRBV7-2,TGTGCCAGCAGCGCTAGCGGGGGGCCATGGGAGACCCAGTACTTC,CASSASGGPWETQYF
11,TRBD2,.,TRBJ2-1,TRBV24-1,TGTGCCACCGGGGCGGGAGGTGAGCAGTTCTTC,CATGAGGEQFF
16,.,.,TRBJ1-4,TRBV2,TGTGCCAGTAAAGCGGCCGGGGTAGGAACTAATGAAAAACTGTTTTTT,CASKAAGVGTNEKLFF
15,.,.,TRBJ1-5,TRBV28,TGTGCCAGCAGCCCCGGGGGGGCGAACAATCAGCCCCAGCATTTT,CASSPGGANNQPQHF
13,.,.,TRBJ2-7,TRBV27,TGTGCCAGCAGACCTACCCTAAACTACGAGCAGTACTTC,CASRPTLNYEQYF
13,.,.,TRBJ2-1,TRBV9,TGTGCCAGCAGCGGTCCCAACTACAATGAGCAGTTCTTC,CASSGPNYNEQFF